The 27 T cell receptor beta chains below come from one sample, sequenced in a study of T cells after yellow fever vaccination. From the 5' RACE reads, TCRdb called clonotypes with MiXCR, one entry per CDR3 protein. The profile shows 400,000 to 650,000 distinct CDR3 sequences, roughly a fifth of them singletons. Material: PBMCs, obtained about 21 days after the first yellow fever vaccination. Receptors originate from a man between 18 and 29 years old who received the YFV17D yellow fever vaccine.

The V and J genes are TRBV5-1 and TRBJ1-4; 9 bases line up with TRBD1. V lost 4 bases to trimming and J lost 5 bases; unmatched junction nucleotides: 3. Germline CDR1 SGHRS, CDR2 YFSETQ. This CDR3 has 14 residues. CDR3 bases: TGCGCCAGCAGCGGCGGGACAGGGAATGAAAAACTGTTTTTT. This codes for CASSGGTGNEKLFF.

For the CDR3, the DNA is TGTGCCAGCAGCGTGGAGGGGTCTAATGAAAAACTGTTTTTT. Translated: CASSVEGSNEKLFF. The V and J genes are TRBV9 and TRBJ1-4; D perhaps matches TRBD1 (5 bases). CDR3 length: 14 amino acids. The germline V and J ends were trimmed by 2 bases and 3 bases, with 8 bases remaining between them. Germline assignment: CDR1 SGDLS and CDR2 YYNGEE.

This clonotype appeared a few times. The chain uses TRBV12-3 or TRBV12-4 and TRBJ1-5; D not resolved. The CDR3 totals 14 residues. The germline V and J ends were trimmed by 1 base and 7 bases, with 11 bases remaining between them. The CDR3 here is CASSLGPTAQPQHF. The CDR3 nucleotides are TGTGCCAGCAGTTTAGGCCCAACGGCCCAGCCCCAGCATTTT.

This clonotype was counted a few times. This chain joins TRBV7-9 and TRBJ1-2; 9 bases match TRBD1. This CDR3 has 15 residues. With 5 bases clipped from V and 4 bases from J, the junction kept 8 bases outside the gene matches. Germline CDR1 reads SEHNR; CDR2 reads FQNEAQ (reference sequence). The CDR3 region is CASSVIQGASYGYTF. DNA for the CDR3: TGTGCCAGCAGCGTCATACAGGGGGCCAGCTATGGCTACACCTTC. Complete variable domain (other parts from reference TRBV7-9 and TRBJ1-2): DTGVSQNPRHKITKRGQNVTFRCDPISEHNRLYWYRQTLGQGPEFLTYFQNEAQLEKSRLLSDRFSAERPKGSFSTLEIQRTEQGDSAMYLCASSVIQGASYGYTFGSGTRLTVV.

This clonotype was seen a handful of times. The J gene is TRBJ2-3, the V gene TRBV4-2; 8 bases fit TRBD2. Germline V gives CDR1 LGHNA, CDR2 YNFKEQ. V lost 1 base to trimming and J lost 3 bases; unmatched junction nucleotides: 6. CDR3 size: 16 residues. DNA of the CDR3: TGTGCCAGCAGCCAAGTGCTACTAGCGGCGACAGATACGCAGTATTTT. This codes for CASSQVLLAATDTQYF.

The chain couples TRBV29-1 to TRBJ2-1, with D possibly matching TRBD1 (5 bases). CDR1 is SQVTM and CDR2 is ANQGSEA in the germline V gene. This CDR3 has 15 residues. V gave up 4 bases and J gave up 0 bases, with 13 bases separating them. CDR3 loop: CSVGQFISSYNEQFF. The CDR3 bases are TGCAGCGTTGGACAGTTCATTAGCTCCTACAATGAGCAGTTCTTC.

In its sample, this clonotype was seen a few times. The chain employs TRBV4-1 and TRBJ2-4, with 8 bases that match TRBD2. V shed 1 base, J shed 2 bases, and the junction held 7 bases outside the gene matches. CDR3 length equals 17 residues. The germline gives CDR1 MGHRA, CDR2 YSYEKL. CDR3 in amino acids: CASSQAPGGAPKNIQYF. The CDR3 DNA reads as TGCGCCAGCAGCCAAGCGCCCGGGGGGGCTCCCAAAAACATTCAGTACTTC.

In this sample, this clonotype turned up a few times. This sequence joins TRBV29-1 and TRBJ1-1; D gene unclear. The germline V gene has CDR1 SQVTM and CDR2 ANQGSEA. Trimming left V 5 bases short and J 3 bases short, with 13 bases between. The CDR3 extends over 13 amino acids. This chain's CDR3 is CSVQRWEDTEAFF. CDR3 coding DNA: TGCAGCGTTCAGCGGTGGGAGGACACTGAAGCTTTCTTT.

This clonotype was counted only a few times. This sequence joins TRBV12-3 or TRBV12-4 and TRBJ1-2; TRBD1 matches 12 bases. The CDR3 extends over 15 amino acids. V shed 4 bases, J shed 8 bases, and the junction held 8 bases outside the gene matches. In DNA form, the CDR3 reads TGTGCCAGCAGTTACGTCGCCGGGACAGGGGGCGGCTACACCTTC. Protein product: CASSYVAGTGGGYTF.

This clonotype was counted between two and nine times. The rearrangement joins TRBV11-3 to TRBJ2-3, with 7 positions matching TRBD1. This CDR3 has 15 residues. The germline V gene has CDR1 SGHNT and CDR2 YENEEA. Trimming at V came to 1 base and at J to 7 bases, leaving 8 bases not matched to a gene. In DNA form, the CDR3 reads TGTGCCAGCAGCTTAGGGCAGGGGGAGACGAATACGCAGTATTTT. This encodes CASSLGQGETNTQYF.

This clonotype was seen many times. This chain connects TRBV10-3 to TRBJ1-5; 7 positions match TRBD1. V dropped 0 bases and J dropped 4; count of bases not matched to a gene: 6. This CDR3 is 16 amino acids long. CDR1 and CDR2 (germline): ENHRY, SYGVKD. The CDR3 DNA sequence: TGTGCCATCAGTGAGTCCGGAGACAGGGTAAATCAGCCCCAGCATTTT. It codes for CAISESGDRVNQPQHF.

This clonotype was counted between two and nine times. The rearrangement joins TRBV15 to TRBJ1-2, with D maybe TRBD1 (6 bases). This CDR3 is built from 16 residues. Per germline, CDR1 LNHNV and CDR2 YYDKDF (reference sequence). The V and J ends lost 0 bases and 11 bases respectively, with 22 bases between them. CDR3 amino acids: CATSRDRGGLGNVYTF. The DNA of the CDR3 is TGTGCCACCAGCAGAGATCGCGGGGGGCTGGGAAATGTTTACACCTTC.

The sample holds a few counts of this clonotype. The chain couples TRBV4-2 to TRBJ1-2, with 7 bases fitting TRBD1. There are 15 residues in the CDR3. Germline V gives CDR1 LGHNA, CDR2 YNFKEQ. J was trimmed by 4 bases and V by 0 bases; bases with no gene match: 5. CDR3 region: CASSQDRGGGYGYTF. The CDR3 nucleotides are TGTGCCAGCAGCCAAGACCGAGGGGGCGGCTATGGCTACACCTTC.

This clonotype was counted only a few times. The chain is built from TRBV14 and TRBJ2-7, with 9 bases identical to TRBD1. The CDR3 has 15 amino acids. Losses at the gene ends were 1 base for V and 1 base for J; bases not matched to a gene: 2. Germline CDR1 and CDR2: SGHDN and FVKESK. DNA for the CDR3: TGTGCCAGCAGCCAAGTGGACAGGGGATCCTACGAGCAGTACGTC. The encoded protein is CASSQVDRGSYEQYV.

The J gene is TRBJ1-1, the V gene TRBV4-2, with a weak D call TRBD1 (5 bases). The CDR3 covers 15 residues. Germline V gives CDR1 LGHNA, CDR2 YNFKEQ. V was shortened by 1 base and J by 6 bases, with 15 bases between the two germline ends. Written as DNA, the CDR3 is TGTGCCAGCAGCCAAGTTACCTCGGGACTCCCTGAAGCTTTCTTT. Translation: CASSQVTSGLPEAFF.

This clonotype was observed a few times. This chain connects TRBV6-1 to TRBJ2-7; no firm D call. CDR1 MNHNS and CDR2 SASEGT come from the germline V gene. V was trimmed by 4 bases and J by 0 bases, leaving 10 bases between them. The CDR3 runs to 14 residues. The CDR3 DNA is TGTGCCAGCAGTGGAAGAATTGACTCCTACGAGCAGTACGTC. It yields the protein CASSGRIDSYEQYV.

This chain uses TRBV7-6 with TRBJ2-1; TRBD2 agrees at 8 bases. V gave up 2 bases and J gave up 10 bases; unmatched junction bases: 10. This CDR3 comprises 15 residues. CDR1 and CDR2 from the germline V gene are SGHVS and FNYEAQ. The CDR3 DNA is TGTGCCAGCAGCTTATTAGCGGGGAGGGGTCGAGAGCAGTTCTTC. It codes for CASSLLAGRGREQFF.

This clonotype showed up just a few times. V and J are TRBV10-2 and TRBJ2-5, with 9 bases that match TRBD2. The V segment lost 1 base and the J segment 3 bases; nucleotides outside the gene matches: 9. The CDR3 is 17 amino acids. Germline loops: CDR1 WSHSY, CDR2 SAAADI. CDR3 coding DNA: TGCGCCAGCAGTGAGTGGAGCGGGGGGCGAATAAAAGAGACCCAGTACTTC. Residues: CASSEWSGGRIKETQYF.

In its sample, this clonotype was seen a few times. This rearrangement joins TRBV5-1 to TRBJ1-2; D is possibly TRBD1 (6 bases). Germline CDR1 is SGHRS and CDR2 is YFSETQ. The length of the CDR3 is 13 residues. The ends were cut back, 4 bases at V and 6 bases at J, with 13 bases in the middle. As DNA, the CDR3 is TGCGCCAGCAGCGTACAGGGAGGCCATGGCTACACCTTC. It encodes CASSVQGGHGYTF.

The chain is built from TRBV7-2 and TRBJ2-7, with D unclear. This CDR3 has 13 residues. The V gene lost 6 bases and the J gene lost 3 bases, with 12 bases spanning the gap. Germline assignment: CDR1 SGHTA and CDR2 FQGNSA. In DNA, the CDR3 is TGTGCCAGCAGTGGGTCGGCAAACTACGAGCAGTACTTC. Protein product: CASSGSANYEQYF.

In this sample, this clonotype turned up many times. The CDR3 DNA reads as TGCGCCAGCAGCCAAGGATCCCGGGATTCACCCCTCCACTTT. Protein sequence: CASSQGSRDSPLHF. This chain links TRBV4-3 with TRBJ1-6; D not resolved. Germline CDR1 LGHNA, CDR2 YSLEER. The length of the CDR3 is 14 residues. V lost 1 base to trimming and J lost 8 bases, with 9 bases between them.

The chain is built from TRBV4-1 and TRBJ1-2; D unresolved. Germline V gives CDR1 MGHRA, CDR2 YSYEKL. V was shortened by 2 bases and J by 4 bases, with 17 bases between the two germline ends. The CDR3 runs 16 residues. The CDR3 region has the DNA TGCGCCAGCAGCCAACCTCTCTCCCTTCGTGTCTATGGCTACACCTTC. It translates to CASSQPLSLRVYGYTF.

The chain recombines TRBV6-2 or TRBV6-3 with TRBJ2-5; 7 bases are a match to TRBD2. Per the germline V gene, CDR1 is MNHEY and CDR2 is SVGEGT. The CDR3 spans 11 residues. The CDR3 sequence is CAGGFRETQYF. The CDR3 coding sequence is TGTGCGGGAGGGTTCCGGGAGACCCAGTACTTC.

The chain recombines TRBV4-3 with TRBJ1-2; D is possibly TRBD1 (6 bases). This CDR3 spans 16 amino acids. The germline V gene encodes CDR1 LGHNA and CDR2 YSLEER. V shed 0 bases and J shed 4 bases, with 15 bases lying between them. CDR3 sequence reads: CASSQDLGRGIYGYTF. The CDR3 DNA reads TGCGCCAGCAGCCAAGATTTGGGGAGGGGGATCTATGGCTACACCTTC.

V is TRBV20-1 and J is TRBJ2-7; D is unclear. The CDR3 is made up of 11 amino acids. Trimming cost V 3 bases and J 4 bases, with 7 bases left between them. Looked up from germline, CDR1 is DFQATT and CDR2 is SNEGSKA (reference sequence). For the CDR3, the DNA is TGCAGTGCTAGTCCGGATTACGAGCAGTACTTC. Protein product: CSASPDYEQYF.

The chain carries TRBV7-6 and TRBJ2-7; D unresolved. The V end was cut by 5 bases, the J end by 0 bases, with 5 bases between. CDR3 length equals 12 residues. Germline V CDR1 and CDR2: SGHVS, FNYEAQ. The CDR3 is CASSAASYEQYV. In DNA, the CDR3 is TGTGCCAGCAGCGCAGCCTCCTACGAGCAGTACGTC.

This chain connects TRBV20-1 to TRBJ2-2; D might be TRBD1 (5 bases). Trimming pared 7 bases from V and 1 base from J, leaving 10 bases between. There are 13 residues in the CDR3. The germline V gene encodes CDR1 DFQATT and CDR2 SNEGSKA (reference sequence). CDR3 region: CSVGRENTGELFF. DNA for the CDR3: TGCAGTGTAGGCAGGGAGAACACCGGGGAGCTGTTTTTT.